The T cell receptor (beta chain) described here comes from a study of OX40 agonist ivuxolimab in advanced cancers. Whole-study results and caveats: In CD8+ T cells, expanded clones were on average more numerous than in CD4+.

A word on this clone: Antigen: not known.

The CDR3 totals 16 residues. Between the trimmed V and J ends, which lost 4 bases and 3 bases, there was a span of 16 bases. Germline CDR1 reads SGDLS; CDR2 reads YYNGEE. TCRdb keeps only in-frame clones here, not all; method: immunoSEQ multiplex PCR. The profile covers some 43,000 clones, with more than 75% appearing a single time and 9% to 12% taken by the ten largest. The rearrangement links TRBV9 to TRBJ2-2, with D perhaps matching TRBD1 (6 bases). The material sequenced was CD4+ or CD8+ T cells sorted from blood, taken in a trial of the OX40 agonist ivuxolimab. The TCR sequence derives from an adult with an advanced solid tumor such as melanoma, head and neck, liver or kidney cancer. The CDR3 sequence is CASSPPTRGYTGELFF. The CDR3 DNA follows: TGTGCCAGCAGCCCCCCCACCAGGGGATACACCGGGGAGCTGTTTTTT.